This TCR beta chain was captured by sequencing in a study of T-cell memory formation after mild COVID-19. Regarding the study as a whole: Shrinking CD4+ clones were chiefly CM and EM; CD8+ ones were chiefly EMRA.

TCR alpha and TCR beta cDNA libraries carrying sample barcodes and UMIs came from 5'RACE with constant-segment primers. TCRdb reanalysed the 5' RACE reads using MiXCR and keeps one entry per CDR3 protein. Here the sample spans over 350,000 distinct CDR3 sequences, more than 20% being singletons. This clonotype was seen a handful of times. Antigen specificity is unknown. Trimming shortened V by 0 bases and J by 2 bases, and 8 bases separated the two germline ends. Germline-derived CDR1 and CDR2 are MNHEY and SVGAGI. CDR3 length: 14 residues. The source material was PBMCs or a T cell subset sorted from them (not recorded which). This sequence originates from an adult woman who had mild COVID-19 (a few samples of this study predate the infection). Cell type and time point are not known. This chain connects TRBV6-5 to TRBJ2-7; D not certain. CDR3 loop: CASSYSDGTYEQYF. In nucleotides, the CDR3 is TGTGCCAGCAGTTACTCGGACGGAACCTACGAGCAGTACTTC.